The 5 T cell receptor beta chains in this list originate from one sample, sequenced in a study of cytomegalovirus exposure and HLA in healthy donors. PCR was performed using 60 Vbeta and 13 Jbeta primers. Some clones are missing from TCRdb's copy, which holds only in-frame ones; the method was immunoSEQ multiplex PCR. The table includes around 170,000 clones, about four fifths detected once. Sequencing input: PBMCs. The receptors shown here come from a woman aged 50 to 60 in good health and CMV-seropositive.

The V call is TRBV6-5, the J call TRBJ2-5; D is unclear. This CDR3 comprises 13 residues. V lost 4 bases, J lost 7 bases, and 13 bases lay in between. From germline, CDR1 is MNHEY and CDR2 SVGAGI. The CDR3 sequence: CASSSPSLRTQYF. The CDR3 bases are TGTGCCAGCAGTTCCCCTTCCCTAAGGACCCAGTACTTC.

The chain joins TRBV29-1 to TRBJ1-1, with D perhaps TRBD1 (5 bases). The CDR3 has 13 residues. Trimming took 7 bases from V and 10 from J, leaving 22 bases between them. The germline V gene encodes CDR1 SQVTM and CDR2 ANQGSEA. The CDR3 here is CSASGGTAGRAFF. For the CDR3, the DNA is TGCAGCGCTAGCGGGGGGACGGCAGGCAGAGCTTTCTTT. The variable domain in full, with the rest retrieved from reference TRBV29-1 and TRBJ1-1, is SAVISQKPSRDICQRGTSLTIQCQVDSQVTMMFWYRQQPGQSLTLIATANQGSEATYESGFVIDKFPISRPNLTFSTLTVSNMSPEDSSIYLCSASGGTAGRAFFGQGTRLTVV.

This clone was recorded only once. CDR3: CASKLAGAETQYF. The DNA for the CDR3 is TGTGCCAGCAAGCTAGCGGGGGCAGAGACCCAGTACTTC. This chain joins TRBV6-1 and TRBJ2-5; TRBD2 agrees at 10 bases. This CDR3 contains 13 residues. After removal of 7 bases from V and 4 bases from J, the junction contained 3 bases not matched to a gene. Germline V lookup: CDR1 MNHNS, CDR2 SASEGT.

This clone was picked up a small number of times. The genes are TRBV9 and TRBJ2-7; the match to TRBD2 covers 9 bases. The CDR3 extends over 15 amino acids. V shed 3 bases, J shed 1 base, and the junction held 5 bases outside the gene matches. The germline V gene has CDR1 SGDLS and CDR2 YYNGEE. CDR3 DNA sequence: TGTGCCAGCAGCGCTGGGACTAGCCTATCCTACGAGCAGTACTTC. Amino acid sequence: CASSAGTSLSYEQYF.

This chain connects TRBV5-1 to TRBJ2-5, with TRBD1 identical over 7 bases. V gave up 4 bases and J gave up 1 base; unmatched junction bases: 4. Germline V gene lookup returns CDR1 SGHRS and CDR2 YFSETQ. This CDR3 spans 14 amino acids. The CDR3 loop reads CASSRGQIQETQYF. In nucleotides, the CDR3 is TGCGCCAGCAGCCGGGGACAGATCCAAGAGACCCAGTACTTC.